The 28 T cell receptor beta chains reported below all come from one sample, sequenced in a study of blood T cell repertoires in COVID-19. The assay was immunoSEQ multiplex PCR, and TCRdb's table has in-frame clones only and misses some. The profile covers about 70,000 clones, with over 75% appearing a single time and roughly 2.9% taken by the ten largest. The source material was peripheral blood. Receptors originate from a man older than 75 with acute or convalescent COVID-19.

The chain couples TRBV3-1 (or the pseudogene TRBV3-2) to TRBJ1-4; D is perhaps TRBD1 (5 bases). The CDR3 loop spans 14 amino acids. V lost 0 bases, J lost 13 bases, and 15 bases lay in between. Germline V gene lookup returns CDR1 LGHDT and CDR2 YNNKEL (reference sequence). CDR3 coding DNA: TGTGCCAGCAGCCAAGAACCCCCAGGGCGAGGACTGTTTTTT. Residues: CASSQEPPGRGLFF.

V and J are TRBV18 and TRBJ1-2; 9 bases are shared with TRBD1. Germline loops: CDR1 KGHSH, CDR2 LQKENI. The V and J ends lost 2 bases and 1 base, in that order; junction bases with no gene match: 5. The CDR3 totals 16 residues. The CDR3 spells CASSPVPGQGNYGYTF. The DNA of the CDR3 is TGTGCCAGCTCACCAGTACCGGGACAGGGTAACTATGGCTACACCTTC.

In its sample, this clone was seen a few times. This chain links TRBV20-1 with TRBJ2-1; TRBD2 aligns across 10 bases. Germline values: CDR1 DFQATT, CDR2 SNEGSKA (reference sequence). V shed 3 bases, J shed 7 bases, and the junction held 3 bases outside the gene matches. The CDR3 is 13 residues long. This CDR3 reads CSASTTSGNEQFF. The CDR3 DNA reads TGCAGTGCTAGTACGACTAGCGGGAATGAGCAGTTCTTC.

With regard to this clone: A read error may account for a junction end that differs from germline. The chain combines TRBV14 with TRBJ2-4; tentatively, D is TRBD2 (6 bases). In germline, CDR1 is SGHDN, CDR2 FVKESK. The CDR3 totals 16 residues. DNA of the CDR3: TGTGCCAACAGCCTCTTAACTGGGGGACTGGGGAACATTCAGTACTTC. Translated: CANSLLTGGLGNIQYF.

The V gene is TRBV19, the J gene TRBJ2-1, with 10 nucleotides matching TRBD1. V dropped 5 bases and J dropped 7; count of bases not matched to a gene: 8. The CDR3 is made up of 15 amino acids. CDR1 is LNHDA, CDR2 SQIVND, per germline (reference sequence). In nucleotides, the CDR3 is TGTGCCAGTAGTCTGCGGGACAGGGGAGGGAATGAGCAGTTCTTC. This translates into CASSLRDRGGNEQFF.

The genes are TRBV6-1 and TRBJ1-1; D unclear. Germline values: CDR1 MNHNS, CDR2 SASEGT. Trimming left V 1 base short and J 0 bases short, with 6 bases between. The CDR3 consists of 14 residues. Here the CDR3 reads CASSEGSLNTEAFF. The CDR3 DNA reads TGTGCCAGCAGTGAAGGGAGCCTGAACACTGAAGCTTTCTTT.

The chain uses TRBV5-1 and TRBJ2-7; D ambiguous. Per germline, CDR1 SGHRS and CDR2 YFSETQ. CDR3 length: 16 residues. V was trimmed by 3 bases and J by 5 bases, leaving 21 bases between them. CDR3: CASSSAPTPGLDEQYF. The CDR3 DNA reads TGCGCCAGCAGCTCTGCCCCGACTCCCGGTCTTGACGAGCAGTACTTC.

This clone was seen once. The rearrangement uses TRBV9 and TRBJ2-1; TRBD2 matches at 11 bases. The germline V gene encodes CDR1 SGDLS and CDR2 YYNGEE. This CDR3 has 15 amino acids. V dropped 4 bases and J dropped 6; count of bases not matched to a gene: 6. Here the CDR3 reads CASSPHSGGGNEQFF. The CDR3, as DNA: TGTGCCAGCAGCCCCCATAGCGGGGGGGGCAATGAGCAGTTCTTC.

V is TRBV19 and J is TRBJ1-2; possibly TRBD1 for D (5 bases). The CDR3 extends over 16 amino acids. Germline CDR1 and CDR2: LNHDA and SQIVND (reference sequence). Trimming took off 1 base at V and 2 bases at J, with 14 bases between the two ends. In DNA, the CDR3 is TGTGCCAGTAGTATAGGGCCTAACAGGAGAAACTATGGCTACACCTTC. Protein sequence: CASSIGPNRRNYGYTF.

In nucleotides, the CDR3 is TGTGCCAGCAGCGGACGACTGCTCAGCTCCTACAATGAGCAGTTCTTC. Its protein product is CASSGRLLSSYNEQFF. The J gene is TRBJ2-1, the V gene TRBV9; D not resolved. V dropped 3 bases and J dropped 0 bases, with 13 bases sitting between them. CDR1 is SGDLS, CDR2 YYNGEE, per germline. The CDR3 covers 16 residues.

This clone was detected a few times. This sequence joins TRBV6-2 or TRBV6-3 and TRBJ2-2, with D unresolved. Germline V gives CDR1 MNHEY, CDR2 SVGEGT. The ends were cut back, 4 bases at V and 1 base at J, with 10 bases in the middle. The length of the CDR3 is 15 residues. CDR3 sequence: CASSWSILNTGELFF. The CDR3 DNA sequence: TGTGCCAGCAGTTGGAGTATCCTGAACACCGGGGAGCTGTTTTTT.

The chain uses TRBV27 and TRBJ2-7, with D perhaps matching TRBD1 (6 bases). Germline values: CDR1 MNHEY, CDR2 SMNVEV (reference sequence). Trimming took off 3 bases at V and 1 base at J, with 7 bases between the two ends. This CDR3 is 13 amino acids long. This CDR3 is CASSFGQSYEQYF. CDR3 coding DNA: TGTGCCAGCAGTTTTGGACAGTCCTACGAGCAGTACTTC.

This clone was seen once. The chain uses TRBV2 and TRBJ2-7, with 7 bases matching TRBD1. This CDR3 is 12 amino acids long. CDR1 is SNHLY and CDR2 is FYNNEI in the germline V gene. J was trimmed by 3 bases and V by 9 bases; bases with no gene match: 5. The CDR3 DNA reads TGTGCCAGACGACAGGGAAACTACGAGCAGTACTTC. Translated: CARRQGNYEQYF.

The chain has TRBV10-3 and TRBJ2-3; D might be TRBD1 (6 bases). The V gene's germline CDR1 is ENHRY and CDR2 SYGVKD. CDR3 length equals 15 residues. The V gene lost 6 bases and the J gene lost 0 bases, with 13 bases spanning the gap. CDR3 nucleotide sequence: TGTGCCATCAGCCTTCCCGGGACAAGCACAGATACGCAGTATTTT. Translation: CAISLPGTSTDTQYF.

This chain joins TRBV18 and TRBJ1-2; 8 bases fit TRBD1. Looked up from germline, CDR1 is KGHSH and CDR2 is LQKENI. This CDR3 region has 14 residues. The J segment lost 2 bases and the V segment lost 6 bases, leaving 5 bases of the junction unmatched. The CDR3 DNA reads TGTGCCAGCTCCTTGACAGGGGAGAACTATGGCTACACCTTC. Its protein is CASSLTGENYGYTF.

This sequence joins TRBV6-5 and TRBJ1-6; D may be TRBD1 (6 bases). From germline, CDR1 is MNHEY and CDR2 SVGAGI. The ends were cut back, 5 bases at V and 7 bases at J, with 15 bases in the middle. This CDR3 contains 15 residues. As DNA, the CDR3 is TGTGCCAGCAGTCCGTCAGGGGCCGGGAATTCACCCCTCCACTTT. Protein sequence: CASSPSGAGNSPLHF.

This chain joins TRBV5-4 and TRBJ1-2, with D possibly TRBD1 on 6 matching bases. The CDR3 contains 14 residues. Trimming took 4 bases from V and 6 from J, leaving 16 bases between them. The germline gives CDR1 SGHNT, CDR2 YYREEE (reference sequence). The CDR3 nucleotides are TGTGCCAGCAGCCGAGGGGGTACGGTAGATGGCTACACCTTC. This encodes CASSRGGTVDGYTF.

The rearrangement links TRBV7-9 to TRBJ1-2; D perhaps matches TRBD1 (5 bases). Trimming took off 1 base at V and 4 bases at J, with 13 bases between the two ends. The CDR3 length is 15 residues. Germline CDR1 is SEHNR and CDR2 is FQNEAQ (reference sequence). The CDR3 nucleotides are TGTGCCAGCAGCTTAGGTTTGGGGCCCACCTATGGCTACACCTTC. Amino acid sequence: CASSLGLGPTYGYTF.

The rearrangement links TRBV9 to TRBJ2-3, with D possibly being TRBD2 (5 bases). Deletions cut 4 bases from V and 0 bases from J, with 18 bases between. The germline gives CDR1 SGDLS, CDR2 YYNGEE. The CDR3 is made up of 17 amino acids. The CDR3 sequence is CASSLLGLATSTDTQYF. The CDR3 DNA follows: TGTGCCAGCAGCCTCCTCGGACTCGCCACTAGCACAGATACGCAGTATTTT. Complete variable domain (other parts from reference TRBV9 and TRBJ2-3): DSGVTQTPKHLITATGQRVTLRCSPRSGDLSVYWYQQSLDQGLQFLIQYYNGEERAKGNILERFSAQQFPDLHSELNLSSLELGDSALYFCASSLLGLATSTDTQYFGPGTRLTVL.

This chain uses TRBV19 with TRBJ1-5; D might be TRBD1 (6 bases). Per germline, CDR1 LNHDA and CDR2 SQIVND (reference sequence). The CDR3 is made up of 17 amino acids. Trimming pared 7 bases from V and 0 bases from J, leaving 19 bases between. In nucleotides, the CDR3 is TGTGCCAGTAAATCCCTGGACAGACTTTATAGCAATCAGCCCCAGCATTTT. Encoded protein: CASKSLDRLYSNQPQHF. The variable domain in full, completed from reference TRBV19 and TRBJ1-5, reads DGGITQSPKYLFRKEGQNVTLSCEQNLNHDAMYWYRQDPGQGLRLIYYSQIVNDFQKGDIAEGYSVSREKKESFPLTVTSAQKNPTAFYLCASKSLDRLYSNQPQHFGDGTRLSIL.

The V call is TRBV29-1, the J call TRBJ1-3, with D uncertain. The CDR3 runs to 12 residues. V was shortened by 6 bases and J by 4 bases, with 10 bases between the two germline ends. Germline CDR1 reads SQVTM; CDR2 reads ANQGSEA. Written as DNA, the CDR3 is TGCAGCGTGGCCTCCCGAGGAAACACCATATATTTT. Residues: CSVASRGNTIYF.

CDR3 sequence reads: CASSQGKPGHGLGDGELFF. The CDR3 DNA reads TGCGCCAGCAGTCAAGGGAAACCGGGACATGGGCTTGGGGACGGGGAGCTGTTTTTT. The chain couples TRBV23-1 to TRBJ2-2; D is possibly TRBD1 (6 bases). TRBV23-1 is an ORF for which the function is uncertain. CDR3 length: 19 residues. Trimming pared 2 bases from V and 7 bases from J, leaving 26 bases between.

The J gene is TRBJ1-6, the V gene TRBV6-6, with D maybe TRBD1 (6 bases). There are 16 residues in the CDR3. V lost 0 bases and J lost 9, with 15 bases in between. Per the germline V gene, CDR1 is MNHNY and CDR2 is SVGAGI (reference sequence). The CDR3 loop reads CASSYSIGGGRSPLHF. As DNA, the CDR3 is TGTGCCAGCAGTTACTCGATCGGTGGGGGCCGTTCACCCCTCCACTTT.

This sequence joins TRBV19 and TRBJ1-5; D remains ambiguous. Trimming removed 5 bases at V and 9 bases at J, with 14 bases between. This CDR3 contains 13 residues. Germline CDR1 and CDR2: LNHDA and SQIVND (reference sequence). The CDR3 is CASSFDAERPQHF. Written as DNA, the CDR3 is TGTGCCAGTAGTTTCGATGCGGAACGGCCCCAGCATTTT.

The rearrangement joins TRBV21-1 to TRBJ2-7; the table's D call TRBD1 went unverified against the DNA. TRBV21-1 is a listed pseudogene. The CDR3 contains 15 residues. CDR3 protein: CASSRLTKSGYEQYF. The CDR3 region has the DNA TGTGCCAGCAGCCGGTTGACCAAGTCAGGCTACGAGCAGTACTTC.

The chain couples TRBV6-6 to TRBJ2-3; 14 bases are shared with TRBD2. V lost 6 bases to trimming and J lost 1 base; unmatched junction nucleotides: 15. Per germline, CDR1 MNHNY and CDR2 SVGAGI (reference sequence). The CDR3 runs 20 residues. CDR3 amino acids: CASSTTGTSGSTRGTDTQYF. The DNA for the CDR3 is TGTGCCAGCAGCACCACCGGGACTAGCGGGAGTACAAGGGGCACAGATACGCAGTATTTT.

This chain links TRBV5-8 with TRBJ1-5; D is uncertain. The CDR3 runs to 15 residues. CDR1 and CDR2 (germline): SGHTS, YDEGEE. Trimming removed 0 bases at V and 3 bases at J, with 10 bases between. The CDR3 spells CASSLAPTPNQPQHF. For the CDR3, the DNA is TGTGCCAGCAGCTTGGCCCCGACTCCCAATCAGCCCCAGCATTTT.

The DNA for the CDR3 is TGTGCCAGCAGCTTAGGCCGGGACAGCATTCCCTATGGCTACACCTTC. Translation: CASSLGRDSIPYGYTF. The genes are TRBV11-2 and TRBJ1-2, with 7 bases lining up with TRBD1. V was pared by 1 base and J by 4 bases, with 9 bases of the junction left unmatched. The CDR3 length is 16 residues. From germline, CDR1 is SGHAT and CDR2 FQNNGV.